This T cell receptor (beta chain) was obtained from a study of identical twins. Study-level results: Out-of-frame TCR alpha sharing observed in monozygotic twins exceeded model estimates.

CDR3 length: 15 residues. Looked up from germline, CDR1 is MNHNS and CDR2 is SASEGT. Germline trimming cut 5 bases from V and 7 bases from J; bases unmatched to any gene: 3. This clonotype turned up a few times. Its antigen is not identified. Using its own MiXCR run on the 5' RACE reads, TCRdb lists one record per CDR3 protein. The sample has 350,000 or so distinct CDR3 sequences; roughly 9% are singletons. V and J are TRBV6-1 and TRBJ2-2; 14 bases are shared with TRBD2. Sequenced material: naive T cells sorted from blood. The sequence derives from a woman between 50 and 59 years old in good health. The CDR3 loop reads CASSPTSGRGGELFF. DNA for the CDR3: TGTGCCAGCAGTCCGACTAGCGGGAGGGGCGGGGAGCTGTTTTTT.